This T cell receptor (beta chain) was recorded in a study of metastatic and nonmetastatic thyroid tumors. Study summary: Repertoire comparison spanned blood and tumor or nodule tissue of malignant and benign thyroid patients. Study-wide findings and caveats: Patients with malignant thyroid tumors reportedly had significantly higher TCR beta diversity than those with benign nodules, in blood and tumor.

This clone is deemed medium-sized (0.01 to 0.1%). Antigen: not known. All patients were untreated before thyroid surgery. The V and J ends lost 2 bases and 7 bases, in that order; junction bases with no gene match: 7. Looked up from germline, CDR1 is MGHRA and CDR2 is YSYEKL. This CDR3 spans 14 amino acids. In the authors' workflow: Using the CDR3 differences seen across clinicopathological groups, the authors built a distant-metastasis classifier for papillary thyroid cancer, which was meant to discriminate distant-metastatic patients. Via MiXCR, TCRdb re-called the PCR reads. The V and J calls follow TCRdb's processing rather than the paper's. This sample yields about 16,000 clones, of which 30% to 40% are seen a single time; roughly 7% belongs to the top ten.

The TCR sequence derives from a female donor with papillary thyroid cancer or a benign thyroid nodule (not recorded which). Some clones in this sample may be carry-over from other donors' samples. V is TRBV4-1 and J is TRBJ2-7; the match to TRBD1 covers 8 bases. The material sequenced was tumor tissue. The CDR3 DNA reads as TGCGCCAGCAGCCAACGACAGGGGTTAGGAGAGCAGTACTTC. Translation: CASSQRQGLGEQYF.